Listed below are T cell receptor beta chains from one sample, sequenced in a study of shared clonotypes between healthy human individuals. TCRdb's copy holds only in-frame clones and misses some; the assay was immunoSEQ multiplex PCR. The sample lists some 380,000 clones; 96% were seen once. Sample: memory CD8+ T cells sorted from blood. The receptors stem from a man aged 25-45 years in good health. The CDR3 runs from the conserved cysteine through the conserved F or W. The D gene is left open where the match is weak. Clone size, where shown, is once, few, many, or a class for clones that have expanded.

j_call clone_size v_call d_call cdr3_aa cdr3_nt
TRBJ1-3 - TRBV30 - CGVPRASGNTIYF TGTGGGGTCCCCAGGGCCTCTGGAAACACCATATATTTT
TRBJ2-7 - TRBV28 TRBD1 CASSLESGTGIYEQYF TGTGCCAGCAGTTTAGAGTCCGGGACAGGGATCTACGAGCAGTACTTC
TRBJ1-5 - TRBV21-1 - CASSKVGPGQGMYQPQHF TGTGCCAGCAGCAAAGTGGGACCGGGACAGGGTATGTATCAGCCCCAGCATTTT
TRBJ1-3 - TRBV19 TRBD1 CASSYDRGGNTIYF TGTGCCAGTAGTTACGACAGGGGAGGAAACACCATATATTTT
TRBJ1-1 once TRBV6-1 - CASSEWGDEEAFF TGTGCCAGCAGTGAATGGGGGGACGAAGAAGCTTTCTTT
TRBJ2-5 - TRBV7-9 - CASSFGASGLFETQYF TGTGCCAGCAGCTTCGGTGCGTCAGGGCTCTTCGAGACCCAGTACTTC
TRBJ2-1 - TRBV10-3 TRBD1 CAISGTGGAFDEQFF TGTGCCATCAGTGGAACAGGGGGCGCTTTTGATGAGCAGTTCTTC
TRBJ1-2 - TRBV19 - CASSLGQRSNYGYTF TGTGCCAGTAGTCTCGGACAGAGATCTAACTATGGCTACACCTTC
TRBJ1-5 - TRBV28 - CASSPRLSYQPQHF TGTGCCAGCAGTCCTCGATTAAGCTATCAGCCCCAGCATTTT
TRBJ2-1 - TRBV5-1 TRBD2 CASSGLAGGYNEQFF TGCGCCAGCAGCGGACTAGCGGGAGGCTACAATGAGCAGTTCTTC
TRBJ2-1 - TRBV27 TRBD2 CASPGLAGHSYNEQFF TGTGCCAGTCCGGGACTAGCGGGACACTCCTACAATGAGCAGTTCTTC
TRBJ2-7 - TRBV29-1 - CSVEVQGTYEQYF TGCAGCGTTGAAGTCCAGGGTACCTACGAGCAGTACTTC
TRBJ2-7 - TRBV10-2 TRBD2 CASTITSGASYEQYF TGCGCCAGCACTATAACTAGCGGAGCCTCCTACGAGCAGTACTTC
TRBJ2-2 once TRBV7-3 TRBD2 CASSREGGELFF TGTGCCAGCTCCAGGGAGGGTGGGGAGCTGTTTTTT
TRBJ2-7 once TRBV28 - CASSPPGFLSWYEQYF TGTGCCAGCAGTCCCCCGGGATTCCTTAGCTGGTACGAGCAGTACTTC
TRBJ2-1 - TRBV6-5 - CASSYEGFRSYNEQFF TGTGCCAGCAGTTACGAGGGCTTTCGCTCCTACAATGAGCAGTTCTTC
TRBJ2-7 - TRBV5-1 TRBD2 CASSRSGKAYEQYF TGCGCCAGCAGCCGTAGCGGGAAGGCCTACGAGCAGTACTTC
TRBJ2-7 - TRBV25-1 - CASSYSYEQYF TGTGCCAGCAGTTACTCCTACGAGCAGTACTTC
TRBJ2-7 - TRBV19 TRBD2 CATRLAGGYEQYF TGTGCCACCCGACTAGCGGGAGGCTACGAGCAGTACTTC
TRBJ2-5 - TRBV7-9 - CASSFVGAGETQYF TGTGCCAGCAGCTTTGTGGGGGCAGGAGAGACCCAGTACTTC
TRBJ1-1 - TRBV6-5 - CASSYLTGNTEAFF TGTGCCAGCAGTTACCTTACAGGGAACACTGAAGCTTTCTTT
TRBJ1-5 - TRBV6-1 - CASRVQGNHYQPQHF TGTGCCAGCAGAGTTCAGGGGAACCACTATCAGCCCCAGCATTTT
TRBJ1-2 - TRBV4-2 - CASSQGATTVYLRYGYTF TGTGCCAGCAGCCAAGGCGCCACCACAGTATATCTTAGATATGGCTACACCTTC
TRBJ1-4 - TRBV5-1 TRBD1 CASSLQGDTNEKLFF TGCGCCAGCAGTTTACAGGGGGATACTAATGAAAAACTGTTTTTT
TRBJ2-3 - TRBV6-1 - CASSAGDSTDTQYF TGTGCCAGCAGTGCAGGGGATAGCACAGATACGCAGTATTTT
TRBJ1-2 - TRBV5-6 TRBD1 CASSLADRGYGYTF TGTGCCAGCAGCTTGGCTGACAGGGGATATGGCTACACCTTC
TRBJ2-7 - TRBV7-9 - CASSPRDRYEQYF TGTGCCAGCAGCCCGCGGGACCGCTACGAGCAGTACTTC
TRBJ1-1 - TRBV29-1 - CSVESGRAFF TGCAGCGTTGAATCAGGGAGAGCTTTCTTT
TRBJ1-1 - TRBV19 TRBD1 CASSQGGTEAFF TGTGCCAGTAGTCAGGGGGGCACTGAAGCTTTCTTT
TRBJ2-7 - TRBV4-1 - CASSQTGTVDYEQYF TGCGCCAGCAGCCAGACCGGGACGGTAGACTACGAGCAGTACTTC
TRBJ2-3 once TRBV28 - CASSFIAEDTQYF TGTGCCAGCAGTTTTATCGCGGAAGATACGCAGTATTTT
TRBJ2-1 - TRBV10-3 - CAISDQHEQFF TGTGCCATCAGTGATCAACATGAGCAGTTCTTC
TRBJ2-3 - TRBV11-2 TRBD2 CRTSGSRGISTDTQYF TGTAGAACTAGCGGGAGTAGGGGTATTAGCACAGATACGCAGTATTTT
TRBJ2-1 - TRBV9 - CASSGPSVNEQFF TGTGCCAGCAGCGGACCGAGCGTCAATGAGCAGTTCTTC
TRBJ2-3 - TRBV30 - CAWSPQWGRSDTQYF TGTGCCTGGAGTCCCCAATGGGGGAGATCAGATACGCAGTATTTT
TRBJ1-2 - TRBV19 TRBD1 CASSIGGQGGGYTF TGTGCCAGTAGTATAGGGGGACAGGGCGGAGGCTACACCTTC